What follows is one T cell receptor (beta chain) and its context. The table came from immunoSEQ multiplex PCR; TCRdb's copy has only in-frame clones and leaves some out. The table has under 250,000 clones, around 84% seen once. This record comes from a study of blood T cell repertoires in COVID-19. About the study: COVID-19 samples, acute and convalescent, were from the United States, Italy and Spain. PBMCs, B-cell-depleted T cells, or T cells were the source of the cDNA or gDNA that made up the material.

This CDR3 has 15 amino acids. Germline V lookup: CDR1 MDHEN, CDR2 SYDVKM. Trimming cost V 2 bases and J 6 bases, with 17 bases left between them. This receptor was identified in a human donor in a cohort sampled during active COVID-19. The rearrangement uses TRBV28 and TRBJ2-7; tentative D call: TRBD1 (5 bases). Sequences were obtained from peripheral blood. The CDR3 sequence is CASSLASVTEAEQYF. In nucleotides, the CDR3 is TGTGCCAGCAGTTTAGCTTCCGTGACAGAGGCCGAGCAGTACTTC. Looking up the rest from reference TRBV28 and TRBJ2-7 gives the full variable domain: DVKVTQSSRYLVKRTGEKVFLECVQDMDHENMFWYRQDPGLGLRLIYFSYDVKMKEKGDIPEGYSVSREKKERFSLILESASTNQTSMYLCASSLASVTEAEQYFGPGTRLTVT.